These 17 T cell receptor beta chains were all obtained from the same sample, sequenced in a study of OX40 agonist ivuxolimab in advanced cancers. Profiled with immunoSEQ multiplex PCR; TCRdb holds only in-frame clones, not every one. Among around 62,000 clones listed, around 90% were seen once. The sample consisted of CD4+ or CD8+ T cells sorted from blood, taken in a trial of the OX40 agonist ivuxolimab. Receptors were obtained from an adult with an advanced solid tumor such as melanoma, head and neck, liver or kidney cancer.

This clone was picked up one time. The rearrangement links TRBV5-1 to TRBJ2-6; no clear D gene. V lost 0 bases, J lost 0 bases, and 13 bases lay in between. Germline values: CDR1 SGHRS, CDR2 YFSETQ. The CDR3 extends over 18 amino acids. CDR3 DNA sequence: TGCGCCAGCAGCTTGGATGTAGCCTTCAGCTCTGGGGCCAACGTCCTGACTTTC. It encodes CASSLDVAFSSGANVLTF.

CDR3 in DNA: TGTGCCAGCAGGGTCAAAGGGCTTGAGACCCAGTACTTC. It yields the protein CASRVKGLETQYF. This chain connects TRBV11-1 to TRBJ2-5, with D hard to call. Germline loops: CDR1 SGHAT, CDR2 FQDESV (reference sequence). The CDR3 is 13 amino acids. Deletions cut 6 bases from V and 5 bases from J, with 13 bases between.

The chain is built from TRBV5-8 and TRBJ2-7, with D unclear. CDR3 length: 13 amino acids. V was cut by 0 bases and J by 3 bases, with 7 bases left in between. Germline V gene sequence: CDR1 SGHTS, CDR2 YDEGEE. In nucleotides, the CDR3 is TGTGCCAGCAGCTTGGGACTCCTCTACGAGCAGTACTTC. Protein: CASSLGLLYEQYF.

The V and J genes are TRBV28 and TRBJ2-3; D uncertain. Looked up from germline, CDR1 is MDHEN and CDR2 is SYDVKM. The CDR3 is made up of 14 amino acids. Trimming left V 7 bases short and J 2 bases short, with 13 bases between. CDR3 protein: CASTAQRPTDTQYF. The CDR3 coding sequence is TGTGCCAGCACAGCACAGAGGCCCACAGATACGCAGTATTTT.

The chain is built from TRBV11-3 and TRBJ2-1, with 9 bases fitting TRBD2. The CDR3 has 18 residues. CDR1 SGHNT and CDR2 YENEEA come from the germline V gene. V lost 4 bases and J lost 4; bases outside the gene matches: 14. Here the CDR3 reads CASSSSQLAGGLYNEQFF. The CDR3 DNA reads as TGTGCCAGCAGCTCCTCCCAACTAGCGGGTGGGCTTTACAATGAGCAGTTCTTC.

J is TRBJ2-7 and V is TRBV28; D not certain. There are 14 residues in the CDR3. V was shortened by 7 bases and J by 4 bases, with 17 bases between the two germline ends. Germline V lookup: CDR1 MDHEN, CDR2 SYDVKM. The CDR3 nucleotides read TGTGCCAGCACGCGGCAGATCTCAAGATACGAGCAGTACTTC. It is translated as CASTRQISRYEQYF.

The V gene is TRBV28, the J gene TRBJ1-5; 7 positions agree with TRBD1. Germline V gene data show CDR1 as MDHEN and CDR2 as SYDVKM. The CDR3 runs 14 residues. Trimming took 6 bases from V and 7 from J; bases not matched to a gene: 9. CDR3 residues: CASRLTGIRQPQHF. The CDR3 region has the DNA TGTGCCAGCAGATTGACAGGGATAAGACAGCCCCAGCATTTT.

This CDR3 is CASSLGGTSYNEQFF. In nucleotides, the CDR3 is TGTGCCAGCAGCTTAGGCGGGACCTCCTACAATGAGCAGTTCTTC. V usage is TRBV11-3 and J usage is TRBJ2-1; a weak D match, TRBD2 (6 bases). CDR1 SGHNT and CDR2 YENEEA come from the germline V gene. The length of the CDR3 is 15 residues. The V end was cut by 1 base, the J end by 0 bases, with 7 bases between. The full variable domain, its missing parts supplied by reference TRBV11-3 and TRBJ2-1, is EAGVVQSPRYKIIEKKQPVAFWCNPISGHNTLYWYLQNLGQGPELLIRYENEEAVDDSQLPKDRFSAERLKGVDSTLKIQPAELGDSAVYLCASSLGGTSYNEQFFGPGTRLTVL.

Note on this clone: One end of the junction is discordant with germline, which a read error may explain. V and J are TRBV19 and TRBJ2-7, with TRBD2 matching 10 bases. CDR3 size: 13 residues. Germline lookup yields CDR1 LNHDA and CDR2 SQIVND (reference sequence). CDR3 sequence: CASSIDVSGRASF. Written as DNA, the CDR3 is TGTGCCAGTAGTATAGATGTAAGCGGGAGGGCCTCATTC. The full variable domain, with the rest looked up from reference TRBV19 and TRBJ2-7, is DGGITQSPKYLFRKEGQNVTLSCEQNLNHDAMYWYRQDPGQGLRLIYYSQIVNDFQKGDIAEGYSVSREKKESFPLTVTSAQKNPTAFYLCASSIDVSGRASFGPGTRLTVT.

This chain uses TRBV7-2 with TRBJ2-5, with TRBD2 matching 12 bases. The germline V gene encodes CDR1 SGHTA and CDR2 FQGNSA. This CDR3 has 15 amino acids. V gave up 4 bases and J gave up 5 bases; unmatched junction bases: 5. CDR3 sequence reads: CASSSRTSGTETQYF. The CDR3 nucleotides are TGTGCCAGCAGCTCCCGGACTAGCGGGACCGAGACCCAGTACTTC.

The chain uses TRBV5-1 and TRBJ2-7, with D possibly called TRBD1 or TRBD2 (5 bases each). This CDR3 has 15 residues. Trimming removed 4 bases from V and 2 bases from J, with 16 bases in between. Looked up from germline, CDR1 is SGHRS and CDR2 is YFSETQ. The CDR3 DNA follows: TGCGCCAGCAGCACCATAGGGGTCGGGGCCTACGAGCAGTACTTC. Its translation is CASSTIGVGAYEQYF.

In its sample, this clone was seen once. This rearrangement joins TRBV18 to TRBJ2-3; D unresolved. V lost 3 bases to trimming and J lost 2 bases, with 12 bases between them. CDR1 and CDR2 (germline): KGHSH, LQKENI. The CDR3 contains 15 residues. CDR3 sequence: CASSPQALPTDTQYF. The CDR3 bases are TGTGCCAGCTCACCCCAGGCACTACCCACAGATACGCAGTATTTT.

The chain's CDR3 is CASSLGPGPPTDTQYF. In DNA, the CDR3 is TGTGCCAGCAGCTTAGGTCCGGGGCCCCCCACAGATACGCAGTATTTT. The chain joins TRBV11-2 to TRBJ2-3; D might be TRBD1 or TRBD2, each matching 5 bases. The CDR3 contains 16 residues. The ends were cut back, 1 base at V and 2 bases at J, with 13 bases in the middle. Germline V lookup: CDR1 SGHAT, CDR2 FQNNGV.

The V gene is TRBV15, the J gene TRBJ2-4; D unclear. This CDR3 is 15 amino acids long. Germline CDR1 LNHNV, CDR2 YYDKDF (reference sequence). With 0 bases removed from V and 7 bases from J, the gap between germline ends came to 13 bases. The CDR3 reads CATSRDQRSENIQYF. The DNA for the CDR3 is TGTGCCACCAGCAGAGACCAGCGATCGGAGAACATTCAGTACTTC.

The chain uses TRBV30 and TRBJ2-3; 9 bases fit TRBD2. CDR3 length equals 15 residues. V shed 2 bases and J 2 bases; nucleotides not matched to a gene: 5. Germline V gene sequence: CDR1 GTSNPN, CDR2 SVGIG (reference sequence). CDR3 amino acids: CAWSLLAGYTDTQYF. CDR3 coding DNA: TGTGCCTGGAGTTTGCTAGCGGGATACACAGATACGCAGTATTTT.

The chain employs TRBV7-8 and TRBJ1-6; D uncertain. Trimming left V 5 bases short and J 7 bases short, with 12 bases between. The CDR3 covers 14 residues. Germline V gives CDR1 SGHVS, CDR2 FQNEAQ. Written as DNA, the CDR3 is TGTGCCAGCAGCCAACGGGATACCAATTCACCCCTCCACTTT. It codes for CASSQRDTNSPLHF.

CDR3 nucleotides: TGTGCCACCTCCACCGGGGAGCTGTTTTTT. Residues: CATSTGELFF. The rearrangement links TRBV28 to TRBJ2-2; D is unclear. Trimming took 10 bases from V and 4 from J, leaving 4 bases between them. The CDR3 is made up of 10 amino acids. Germline CDR1 MDHEN, CDR2 SYDVKM.